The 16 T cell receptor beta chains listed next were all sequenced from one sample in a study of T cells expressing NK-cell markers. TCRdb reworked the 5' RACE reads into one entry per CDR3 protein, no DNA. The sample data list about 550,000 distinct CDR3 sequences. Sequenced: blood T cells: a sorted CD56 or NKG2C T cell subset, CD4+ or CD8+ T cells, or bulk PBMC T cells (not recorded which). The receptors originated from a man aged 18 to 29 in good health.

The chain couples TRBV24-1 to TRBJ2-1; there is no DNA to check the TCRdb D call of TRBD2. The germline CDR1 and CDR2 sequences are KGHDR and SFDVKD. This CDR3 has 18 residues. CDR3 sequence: CATSDRTGGLAGLNEQFF.

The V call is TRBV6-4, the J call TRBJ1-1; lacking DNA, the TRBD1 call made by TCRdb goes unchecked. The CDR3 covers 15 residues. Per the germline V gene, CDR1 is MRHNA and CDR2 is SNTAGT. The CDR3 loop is CASSNGGNLGTEAFF.

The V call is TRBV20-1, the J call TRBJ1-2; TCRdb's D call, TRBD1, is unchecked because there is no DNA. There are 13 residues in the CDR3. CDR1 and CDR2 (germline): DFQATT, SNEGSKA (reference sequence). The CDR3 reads CSASPSRGYGYTF.

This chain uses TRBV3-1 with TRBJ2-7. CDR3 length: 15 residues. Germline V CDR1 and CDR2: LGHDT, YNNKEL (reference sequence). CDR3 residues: CASSQELLAPYEQYF.

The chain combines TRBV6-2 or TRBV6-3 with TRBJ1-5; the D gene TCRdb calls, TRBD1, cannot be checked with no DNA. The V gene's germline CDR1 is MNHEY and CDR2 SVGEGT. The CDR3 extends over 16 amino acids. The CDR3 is CASSGNRGRNNQPQHF.

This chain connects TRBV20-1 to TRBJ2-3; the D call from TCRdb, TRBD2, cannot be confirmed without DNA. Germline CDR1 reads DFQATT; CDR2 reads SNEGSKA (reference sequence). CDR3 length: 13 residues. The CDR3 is CSAPAGATDTQYF.

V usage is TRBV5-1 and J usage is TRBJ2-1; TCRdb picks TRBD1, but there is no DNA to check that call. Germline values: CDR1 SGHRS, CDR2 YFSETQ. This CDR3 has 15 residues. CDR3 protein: CASSLPGFGGSEQFF.

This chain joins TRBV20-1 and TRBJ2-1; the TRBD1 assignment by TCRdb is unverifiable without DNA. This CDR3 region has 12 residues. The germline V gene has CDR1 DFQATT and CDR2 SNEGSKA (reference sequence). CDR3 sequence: CSARWDSNEQFF.

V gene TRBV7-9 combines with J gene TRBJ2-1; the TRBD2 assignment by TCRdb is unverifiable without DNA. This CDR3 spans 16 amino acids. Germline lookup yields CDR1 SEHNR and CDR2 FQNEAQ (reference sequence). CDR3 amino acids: CASSSSQAGGPHEQFF.

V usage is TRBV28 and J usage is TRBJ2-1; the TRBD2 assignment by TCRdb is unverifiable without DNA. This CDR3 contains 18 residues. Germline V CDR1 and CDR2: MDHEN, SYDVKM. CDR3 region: CASSSRLLGGPSYNEQFF.

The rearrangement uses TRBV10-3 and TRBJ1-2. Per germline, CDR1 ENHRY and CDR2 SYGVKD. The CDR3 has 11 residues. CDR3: CATNDGYGYTF.

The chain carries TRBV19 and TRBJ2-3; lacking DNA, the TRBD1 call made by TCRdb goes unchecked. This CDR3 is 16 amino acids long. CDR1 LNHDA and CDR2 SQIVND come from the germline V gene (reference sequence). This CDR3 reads CASSPGQGKGTDTQYF.

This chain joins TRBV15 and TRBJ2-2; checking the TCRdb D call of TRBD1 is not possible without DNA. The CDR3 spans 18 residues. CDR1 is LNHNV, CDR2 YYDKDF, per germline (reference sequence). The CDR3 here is CATSTSGGHRDLAGELFF.

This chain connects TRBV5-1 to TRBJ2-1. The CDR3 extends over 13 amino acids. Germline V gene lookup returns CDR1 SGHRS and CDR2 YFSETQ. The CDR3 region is CASSREINNEQFF.

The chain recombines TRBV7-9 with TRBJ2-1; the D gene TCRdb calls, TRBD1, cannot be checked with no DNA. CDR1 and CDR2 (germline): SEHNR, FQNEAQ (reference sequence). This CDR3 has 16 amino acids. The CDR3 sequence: CASSPQQGFRYNEQFF.

This CDR3 is CASTARGYNEQFF. V usage is TRBV16 and J usage is TRBJ2-1; TCRdb selects TRBD2, and the lack of DNA leaves this call unchecked. This CDR3 is built from 13 residues. Germline CDR1 KGHSY, CDR2 FQNENV.